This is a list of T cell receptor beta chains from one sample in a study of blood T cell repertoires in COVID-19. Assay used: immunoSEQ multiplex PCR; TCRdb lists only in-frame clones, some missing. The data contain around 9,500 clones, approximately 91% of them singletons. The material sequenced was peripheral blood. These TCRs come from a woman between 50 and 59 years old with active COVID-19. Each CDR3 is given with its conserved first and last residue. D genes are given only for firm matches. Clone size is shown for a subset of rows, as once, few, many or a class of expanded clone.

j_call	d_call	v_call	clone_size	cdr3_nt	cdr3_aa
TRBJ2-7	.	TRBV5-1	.	TGCGCCAGCAGCTTTTATGCGCAGGGCACTGTCTACGAGCAGTACTTC	CASSFYAQGTVYEQYF
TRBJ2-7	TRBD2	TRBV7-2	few	TGTGCCAGCAGCTTAGGGGCTAGCGGGAGGGGAGAGCAGTACTTC	CASSLGASGRGEQYF
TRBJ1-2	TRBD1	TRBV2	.	TGTGCCAGCACCCACCGGGACAGGGGGCCTAACTATGGCTACACCTTC	CASTHRDRGPNYGYTF
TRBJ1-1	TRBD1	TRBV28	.	TGTGCCAGCAGTCCCGTGACAGGGGGCACTGAAGCTTTCTTT	CASSPVTGGTEAFF
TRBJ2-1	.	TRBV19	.	TGTGCCAGTAGTATAGGGACATCCTCCTACAATGAGCAGTTCTTC	CASSIGTSSYNEQFF
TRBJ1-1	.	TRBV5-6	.	TGTGCCAGCAGCTTTAATTCGGGTGACACTGAAGCTTTCTTT	CASSFNSGDTEAFF
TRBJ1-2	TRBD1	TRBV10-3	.	TGTGCCATCAGTGAGTCGACAGGGGGAGGATATGGCTACACCTTC	CAISESTGGGYGYTF
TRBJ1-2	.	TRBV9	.	TGTGCCAGCAGCCCAGCTAACTATGGCTACACCTTC	CASSPANYGYTF
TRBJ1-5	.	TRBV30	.	TGTGCCTGGAGTGTACGAAGCAGGGGAGTTGGGCAGCCCCAGCATTTT	CAWSVRSRGVGQPQHF
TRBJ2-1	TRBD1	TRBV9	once	TGTGCCAGCAGCGTAGCGGGACAGGGGGCGAATGAGCAGTTCTTC	CASSVAGQGANEQFF
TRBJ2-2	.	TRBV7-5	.	TGTGTCAGAAGCTCACTAGCGGGGAACACCGGGGAGCTGTTTTTT	CVRSSLAGNTGELFF
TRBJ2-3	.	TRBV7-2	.	TGTGCCAGCAGCTTAGTGCGGGGCACAGATACGCAGTATTTT	CASSLVRGTDTQYF
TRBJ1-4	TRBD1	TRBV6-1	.	TGTGCCAGCAGTGAAGTAGCAGGGGGTGGTGAAAAACTGTTTTTT	CASSEVAGGGEKLFF
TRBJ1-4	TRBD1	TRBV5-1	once	TGCGCCAGCAGCTCGCTGACAGGGCCCAGTGAAAAACTGTTTTTT	CASSSLTGPSEKLFF
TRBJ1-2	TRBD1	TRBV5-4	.	TGTGCCAGCAGCTTGTTGCAGGGGGGAAGCTATGGCTACACCTTC	CASSLLQGGSYGYTF
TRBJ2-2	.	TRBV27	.	TGTGCCAGCAGTTTTACCCAGACAGGAATGAACACCGGGGAGCTGTTTTTT	CASSFTQTGMNTGELFF
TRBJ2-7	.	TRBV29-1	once	TGCAGCGTTGGCCGGAGTTCAGAATACGAGCAGTACTTC	CSVGRSSEYEQYF